This is a list of T cell receptor beta chains from one sample in a study of shared clonotypes between healthy human individuals. Clones were read by immunoSEQ multiplex PCR, and TCRdb kept only the in-frame ones, dropping some. The table includes approximately 330,000 clones, around 67% detected once. Sequenced material: memory CD4+ T cells sorted from blood. The source is a man between 25 and 39 years old in good health. Both conserved end residues are part of each CDR3. Fields, in order: J gene, clone size, D gene, V gene, CDR3 protein, CDR3 DNA. The D gene is left open where the match is weak. Clone size is stated in some rows and not others, as once, few, many or a class when expanded.

j_call: TRBJ2-3; clone_size: few; d_call: NA; v_call: TRBV7-8; cdr3_aa: CASSLGVQDTQYF; cdr3_nt: TGTGCCAGCAGCTTAGGTGTCCAAGATACGCAGTATTTT
j_call: TRBJ1-2; clone_size: NA; d_call: NA; v_call: TRBV15; cdr3_aa: CATRHRDNHNYGYTF; cdr3_nt: TGTGCCACCAGACACCGGGACAACCATAACTATGGCTACACCTTC
j_call: TRBJ1-3; clone_size: NA; d_call: NA; v_call: TRBV6-6; cdr3_aa: CASSYGQISGNTIYF; cdr3_nt: TGTGCCAGCAGTTACGGGCAGATCTCTGGAAACACCATATATTTT
j_call: TRBJ2-1; clone_size: NA; d_call: TRBD1; v_call: TRBV2; cdr3_aa: CASSTGGSHNEQFF; cdr3_nt: TGTGCCAGTTCGACAGGGGGCTCCCACAATGAGCAGTTCTTC
j_call: TRBJ1-3; clone_size: NA; d_call: NA; v_call: TRBV5-4; cdr3_aa: CASSFGVRGSGNTIYF; cdr3_nt: TGTGCCAGCAGCTTCGGCGTACGAGGTTCTGGAAACACCATATATTTT
j_call: TRBJ2-5; clone_size: NA; d_call: NA; v_call: TRBV7-3; cdr3_aa: CASSLEDSAQETQYF; cdr3_nt: TGTGCCAGCAGCTTGGAGGACTCTGCGCAAGAGACCCAGTACTTC
j_call: TRBJ2-5; clone_size: NA; d_call: NA; v_call: TRBV30; cdr3_aa: CAWSSDYPQKETQYF; cdr3_nt: TGTGCCTGGAGTTCGGACTACCCCCAAAAAGAGACCCAGTACTTC
j_call: TRBJ2-1; clone_size: NA; d_call: TRBD1; v_call: TRBV14; cdr3_aa: CASSQYTGQGASGEQFF; cdr3_nt: TGTGCCAGCAGCCAATATACGGGACAGGGGGCAAGTGGTGAGCAGTTCTTC
j_call: TRBJ2-2; clone_size: NA; d_call: TRBD1; v_call: TRBV2; cdr3_aa: CASRPTGVTGELFF; cdr3_nt: TGTGCCAGCAGGCCCACAGGGGTCACCGGGGAGCTGTTTTTT
j_call: TRBJ1-5; clone_size: NA; d_call: TRBD1; v_call: TRBV5-6; cdr3_aa: CASSLASGGMPNQPQHF; cdr3_nt: TGTGCCAGCAGCTTGGCCTCAGGGGGCATGCCAAACCAGCCCCAGCATTTT
j_call: TRBJ2-2; clone_size: few; d_call: NA; v_call: TRBV28; cdr3_aa: CASSFLAGGELFF; cdr3_nt: TGTGCCAGCAGTTTTCTGGCCGGCGGGGAGCTGTTTTTT
j_call: TRBJ1-3; clone_size: NA; d_call: NA; v_call: TRBV10-3; cdr3_aa: CATRPFSGNTIYF; cdr3_nt: TGTGCCACCAGACCCTTCTCTGGAAACACCATATATTTT
j_call: TRBJ1-4; clone_size: NA; d_call: NA; v_call: TRBV5-1; cdr3_aa: CASSLVGYNEKLFF; cdr3_nt: TGCGCCAGCAGCTTGGTCGGGTATAATGAAAAACTGTTTTTT
j_call: TRBJ2-3; clone_size: NA; d_call: NA; v_call: TRBV6-1; cdr3_aa: CASKVDGVTDTQYF; cdr3_nt: TGTGCCAGCAAGGTAGATGGGGTAACAGATACGCAGTATTTT
j_call: TRBJ2-6; clone_size: NA; d_call: NA; v_call: TRBV5-4; cdr3_aa: CASSLMGRRSGANVLTF; cdr3_nt: TGTGCCAGCAGCTTGATGGGGAGACGCTCTGGGGCCAACGTCCTGACTTTC
j_call: TRBJ1-2; clone_size: NA; d_call: NA; v_call: TRBV2; cdr3_aa: CASSVGASGYGYTF; cdr3_nt: TGTGCCAGCAGTGTGGGGGCTAGCGGCTATGGCTACACCTTC
j_call: TRBJ2-2; clone_size: NA; d_call: TRBD2; v_call: TRBV5-1; cdr3_aa: CASSSRTSGRTGELFF; cdr3_nt: TGCGCCAGCAGCTCTAGGACTAGCGGGAGAACCGGGGAGCTGTTTTTT
j_call: TRBJ2-7; clone_size: NA; d_call: NA; v_call: TRBV11-3; cdr3_aa: CASSLTSHRQYF; cdr3_nt: TGTGCCAGCAGCTTAACAAGCCATCGGCAGTACTTC
j_call: TRBJ2-1; clone_size: many; d_call: NA; v_call: TRBV28; cdr3_aa: CASSLEKGRVAYNEQFF; cdr3_nt: TGTGCCAGCAGTTTAGAGAAGGGACGGGTTGCGTACAATGAGCAGTTCTTC
j_call: TRBJ1-1; clone_size: many; d_call: NA; v_call: TRBV25-1; cdr3_aa: CASRATGVEAFF; cdr3_nt: TGTGCCAGCAGGGCCACGGGGGTTGAAGCTTTCTTT
j_call: TRBJ2-1; clone_size: NA; d_call: TRBD2; v_call: TRBV10-2; cdr3_aa: CASRPGAPGGNEQFF; cdr3_nt: TGCGCCAGCAGACCCGGGGCCCCGGGAGGGAATGAGCAGTTCTTC
j_call: TRBJ2-1; clone_size: NA; d_call: NA; v_call: TRBV5-1; cdr3_aa: CASSWGQNNEQFF; cdr3_nt: TGCGCCAGCAGCTGGGGCCAGAACAATGAGCAGTTCTTC
j_call: TRBJ2-7; clone_size: NA; d_call: NA; v_call: TRBV28; cdr3_aa: CASSLPPDGEQYF; cdr3_nt: TGTGCCAGCAGTCTCCCCCCGGATGGTGAGCAGTACTTC
j_call: TRBJ2-7; clone_size: once; d_call: NA; v_call: TRBV18; cdr3_aa: CASFFRSGDEQYF; cdr3_nt: TGTGCCAGCTTCTTTCGTAGCGGTGACGAGCAGTACTTC
j_call: TRBJ2-1; clone_size: NA; d_call: NA; v_call: TRBV5-6; cdr3_aa: CASSWRPSYNEQFF; cdr3_nt: TGTGCCAGCAGCTGGCGGCCCTCCTACAATGAGCAGTTCTTC
j_call: TRBJ2-5; clone_size: NA; d_call: TRBD2; v_call: TRBV19; cdr3_aa: CASSSGRETQYF; cdr3_nt: TGTGCCAGTAGTAGCGGGAGAGAGACCCAGTACTTC
j_call: TRBJ2-7; clone_size: NA; d_call: TRBD2; v_call: TRBV4-1; cdr3_aa: CASSQDSGLAGATYEQYF; cdr3_nt: TGCGCCAGCAGCCAAGATTCAGGGCTAGCGGGAGCCACCTACGAGCAGTACTTC
j_call: TRBJ2-5; clone_size: NA; d_call: TRBD2; v_call: TRBV7-6; cdr3_aa: CASSSRLAGVQETQYF; cdr3_nt: TGTGCCAGCAGCTCAAGACTAGCGGGGGTACAAGAGACCCAGTACTTC
j_call: TRBJ1-1; clone_size: NA; d_call: NA; v_call: TRBV29-1; cdr3_aa: CSAQAGWGMNTEAFF; cdr3_nt: TGCAGCGCCCAGGCAGGGTGGGGTATGAACACTGAAGCTTTCTTT
j_call: TRBJ2-7; clone_size: NA; d_call: TRBD1; v_call: TRBV7-2; cdr3_aa: CASSLEGAHYEQYF; cdr3_nt: TGTGCCAGCAGCCTAGAGGGGGCCCACTACGAGCAGTACTTC
j_call: TRBJ2-7; clone_size: once; d_call: NA; v_call: TRBV6-1; cdr3_aa: CASSVRGPTYEQYF; cdr3_nt: TGTGCCAGCAGTGTACGGGGGCCCACCTACGAGCAGTACTTC
j_call: TRBJ2-1; clone_size: NA; d_call: NA; v_call: TRBV29-1; cdr3_aa: CSASAVPSSYNEQFF; cdr3_nt: TGCAGCGCCTCCGCCGTCCCCAGCTCCTACAATGAGCAGTTCTTC
j_call: TRBJ2-3; clone_size: once; d_call: TRBD2; v_call: TRBV6-1; cdr3_aa: CASSERRLAGVGTDTQYF; cdr3_nt: TGTGCCAGCAGTGAAAGGAGACTAGCGGGAGTAGGGACAGATACGCAGTATTTT
j_call: TRBJ2-5; clone_size: NA; d_call: TRBD1; v_call: TRBV5-1; cdr3_aa: CASSPQTGAGETQYF; cdr3_nt: TGCGCCAGCAGCCCGCAAACAGGGGCCGGCGAGACCCAGTACTTC
j_call: TRBJ2-7; clone_size: NA; d_call: TRBD2; v_call: TRBV15; cdr3_aa: CATSRDGGLAYEQYF; cdr3_nt: TGTGCCACCAGCAGAGATGGTGGACTAGCCTACGAGCAGTACTTC
j_call: TRBJ2-7; clone_size: NA; d_call: NA; v_call: TRBV6-1; cdr3_aa: CASHDGGGTSYEQYF; cdr3_nt: TGTGCCAGCCACGATGGAGGGGGTACCTCCTACGAGCAGTACTTC
j_call: TRBJ2-1; clone_size: NA; d_call: TRBD2; v_call: TRBV2; cdr3_aa: CASSPSSGLGFF; cdr3_nt: TGTGCCAGCAGTCCCTCTAGCGGTCTGGGGTTCTTC
j_call: TRBJ2-5; clone_size: NA; d_call: NA; v_call: TRBV5-1; cdr3_aa: CASSFRPQETQYF; cdr3_nt: TGCGCCAGCAGCTTCAGACCGCAAGAGACCCAGTACTTC
j_call: TRBJ2-3; clone_size: NA; d_call: NA; v_call: TRBV15; cdr3_aa: CATSRGGSSTDTQYF; cdr3_nt: TGTGCCACCAGCAGAGGGGGTTCTAGCACAGATACGCAGTATTTT